This TCR beta chain was profiled in a study of cytomegalovirus exposure and HLA in healthy donors. Trimming removed 0 bases from V and 3 bases from J; junction bases left unmatched: 5. In germline, CDR1 is GTSNPN, CDR2 SVGIG (reference sequence). The CDR3 is 14 amino acids. Profiled with immunoSEQ multiplex PCR; TCRdb holds only in-frame clones, not every one. There are over 200,000 clones in the sample; about 90% occur only once, and about 2.7% lies in the top ten. Sequencing was done on a sample of PBMCs. The clonotype originates from a woman under 30 in good health and CMV-seronegative. The chain carries TRBV30 and TRBJ2-7, with TRBD2 matching 7 bases. CDR3 sequence: CAWSVRGGYYEQYF. The DNA of the CDR3 is TGTGCCTGGAGTGTACGGGGAGGGTACTACGAGCAGTACTTC.